One and the same sample provided the 3 T cell receptor beta chains below, sequenced in a study of CD8+CD57+ T cells in acquired aplastic anemia. The template for TCR beta VDJ and CDR3 sequence profiling was genomic DNA. Each CDR3 protein is one row after TCRdb ran MiXCR on the reads. The table includes 150,000 to 200,000 distinct CDR3 sequences, 40% to 50% detected once. The sequenced material came from sorted CD4+, CD8+, or CD8+CD57+ T cells (not recorded which) from PBMCs. Receptors were obtained from a human donor in good health.

This clonotype has only a few counts. The gene calls are TRBV10-3 and TRBJ2-5; maybe TRBD2 (7 bases). The V gene's germline CDR1 is ENHRY and CDR2 SYGVKD. Trimming stripped 8 bases from V and 1 base from J, with 20 bases between. The length of the CDR3 is 16 residues. CDR3 DNA sequence: TGTGCCATCTCGGCGGGGGCCAAAGCCTTCCAAGAGACCCAGTACTTC. It specifies CAISAGAKAFQETQYF.

V and J are TRBV24-1 and TRBJ2-3; 7 nucleotides line up with TRBD2. Germline values: CDR1 KGHDR, CDR2 SFDVKD. Unmatched junction bases numbered 9, after V lost 4 bases and J lost 0 bases. CDR3 size: 17 residues. Written as DNA, the CDR3 is TGTGCCACCAGTGACTTCCTCTCTAGCGGAAGCACAGATACGCAGTATTTT. It is translated as CATSDFLSSGSTDTQYF.

This clonotype was found many times. The chain couples TRBV11-2 to TRBJ2-7; D remains unclear. Germline CDR1 is SGHAT and CDR2 is FQNNGV. The CDR3 extends over 11 amino acids. V was shortened by 5 bases and J by 4 bases, with 6 bases between the two germline ends. CDR3 sequence reads: CASSQDYEQYF. The DNA of the CDR3 is TGTGCCAGCAGCCAGGATTACGAGCAGTACTTC.